This record concerns one TCR beta chain sequence. What it binds is unknown. This sample was taken from a study of a mutant IDH1 vaccine in newly diagnosed glioma. Time point here: week 47, end of study. In the vaccine, a single dose held 300 ug of the mutant IDH1 20-mer peptide, along with topical imiquimod. V was clipped by 0 bases and J by 5 bases, with 17 bases between them. The CDR3 extends over 16 amino acids. Looked up from germline, CDR1 is SGDLS and CDR2 is YYNGEE. Clones were read by immunoSEQ multiplex PCR, and TCRdb kept only the in-frame ones, dropping some. The repertoire consists of roughly 86,000 clones, with 75% to 90% occurring once and the leading ten covering approximately 5%.

The TCR originated in a man aged 35 to 55 with glioma. Material: PBMCs, obtained from a glioma patient whose treatment included an IDH1 peptide vaccine. This rearrangement joins TRBV9 to TRBJ2-5, with D perhaps matching TRBD2 (6 bases). The CDR3 nucleotides read TGTGCCAGCAGCGTAGCTGGCCGACTTGGGGGGGAGACCCAGTACTTC. Translated, it gives CASSVAGRLGGETQYF.